A selection of T cell receptor beta chains follows, all from one sample in a study of tumor-infiltrating lymphocytes in primary liver carcinoma. TCRdb reprocessed the multiplex PCR reads with MiXCR, giving one entry per CDR3 protein. The sample records 70,000 to 85,000 distinct CDR3 sequences, 60% to 80% being singletons. Sequencing was performed on liver tumor tissue from sampling region 4. These receptors came from a woman aged 60 to 75 with primary liver carcinoma and hepatitis B virus infection. CDR3s include the opening cysteine and the closing phenylalanine or tryptophan. The D gene is left open where the match is weak. The size field is filled for only some rows; it gives once, few, many or a size class.

NA	NA	TRBV11-2	TRBJ1-2	TGTACTAGCAGCTTGGATACGACAGGAATCTATGGCAACACCTTC	CTSSLDTTGIYGNTF
NA	TRBD1	TRBV29-1	TRBJ2-4	TGCAGCTTTGAAGAATTGGGACAGGGGATAGCCAAAAACATTCAGTGCTTC	CSFEELGQGIAKNIQCF
NA	NA	TRBV4-1	TRBJ2-6	TGCGCCAGCAGCCGAGAACTACAAGGCTCTGGGGCCAACGTCCTGACTTTC	CASSRELQGSGANVLTF
NA	TRBD2	TRBV5-4	TRBJ2-1	TGTGCCAGCAGCTTGACCAGCGGGGGGTCGTATGAACAGTTCTTC	CASSLTSGGSYEQFF
NA	NA	TRBV5-1	TRBJ1-2	TGTGCCAGCAGCTTGGGAGGCATTACTAACTATGGCTACACCTTC	CASSLGGITNYGYTF
once	TRBD2	TRBV14	TRBJ2-7	TGTGCAAGCGGCCAACTAGCGGGAGCAGGGCAGTACTTC	CASGQLAGAGQYF
once	NA	TRBV11-2	TRBJ2-2	TGTGCCGGCAGCCCTCCGCAAGGAACGACCGGGGAGCTGCTTTTT	CAGSPPQGTTGELLF
NA	NA	TRBV6-6	TRBJ2-7	TGTGCCGGCACCAACAGAGCGGGCAGGGGCAAGCAGTACTTC	CAGTNRAGRGKQYF
medium-sized	NA	TRBV11-1	TRBJ2-7	TGTGCCAGCAGCAAACCCGAGGGGGGCCGGGAGCAGTACTTC	CASSKPEGGREQYF
NA	NA	TRBV29-1	TRBJ1-1	TGCAGTCTTTGTGACGGACACACTGAAGCTTTCTTT	CSLCDGHTEAFF
NA	TRBD1	TRBV6-5	TRBJ1-1	TGCACCAGCGGTGGTGACAGGGACGGGGCTGAAGCTTTCTTT	CTSGGDRDGAEAFF
NA	TRBD1	TRBV10-3	TRBJ1-1	TGTGCCATCACGAGAGGGACAGCTATGAGCACCGAAGCTTTCTTT	CAITRGTAMSTEAFF
NA	TRBD2	TRBV11-2	TRBJ2-2	TGTGCCAGCAACTCGGGACTTACAGGCGGGGGGCTGTTTTTT	CASNSGLTGGGLFF
many	TRBD1	TRBV10-3	TRBJ1-2	TGTGCCATCAGTGAAATGGACAGGGCGGCCTCTTTTAACTATGGCTACACCTTC	CAISEMDRAASFNYGYTF
NA	NA	TRBV5-1	TRBJ2-1	TGCGCCAGCAGACCCGACGCCATCAATGAGCAGTTCTTC	CASRPDAINEQFF
NA	NA	TRBV12-3/TRBV12-4	TRBJ2-7	TGTGCCAACAGGAAAACCCGGAGGGCCCAATACGAGCAGTACTTC	CANRKTRRAQYEQYF
NA	NA	TRBV6-2/TRBV6-3	TRBJ2-3	TGTGCCAGCATTGGGACCATTAACACAGATACTCAGTATTTT	CASIGTINTDTQYF
many	NA	TRBV6-5	TRBJ1-1	TGTGCCAGCAGGAGGGGGGGGGCGCCTTTGAACACTGAAGCTTTCTTT	CASRRGGAPLNTEAFF
NA	NA	TRBV10-2	TRBJ1-6	TGCGCTAGCAGATCTGGACATGGTAATTCACCCCACCACTTT	CASRSGHGNSPHHF
many	NA	TRBV29-1	TRBJ1-1	TGCAGCGCCCGGGACACCCGGAGTTCTGAAGCTTTCTTT	CSARDTRSSEAFF
many	TRBD2	TRBV5-8	TRBJ2-1	TGTGCCAGCAGCCAACCGACTAGCGGGAGTCGGAATGAGCAGTTCTTC	CASSQPTSGSRNEQFF
NA	TRBD2	TRBV12-3/TRBV12-4	TRBJ2-5	TGTGCCAGCAGTTTCACTAGCGTGAGGGCCGGGGAGACCCAGAACTTC	CASSFTSVRAGETQNF
few	NA	TRBV24-1	TRBJ2-1	TGTGCCACCAGTGATTGGAGGGGGAGTTTTGGGGATGAGCAGTTCTTC	CATSDWRGSFGDEQFF
NA	NA	TRBV1	TRBJ1-1	TGTACCTGCAGCCAATCCCTTCAGGGGACCACTGAAGCTTTCTTT	CTCSQSLQGTTEAFF
once	NA	TRBV11-2	TRBJ2-4	TGTGCCAACAGGGTATCCCACTTGTGGAACATTCTGTACTTC	CANRVSHLWNILYF
NA	NA	TRBV11-2	TRBJ2-3	TGTGCCAGCAGCCTGGCCCCCAGGGACAAAGGAACAGATACGCAGTATTTT	CASSLAPRDKGTDTQYF
NA	TRBD1	TRBV11-3	TRBJ2-3	TGTGCCAACAGCCAGCTGTCCGGGACAGTAACTAGCACAGATACGCAGTATTTT	CANSQLSGTVTSTDTQYF
NA	NA	TRBV11-3	TRBJ2-7	TGTGCCAACAGCTTAGGTCGGCGGCAGGATTACGAACAGTACTTC	CANSLGRRQDYEQYF
NA	NA	TRBV6-1	TRBJ1-5	TGTGCCAGCAGTGAAGACGGAGGGAGCTGTCAACCCCAGCATTTT	CASSEDGGSCQPQHF
NA	NA	TRBV6-1	TRBJ2-1	TGTCCCAGCAGTGAACCTGGGGCTATGTCTTCGAATGAGCAGTTCTTC	CPSSEPGAMSSNEQFF
NA	NA	TRBV7-2	TRBJ2-3	TGTGCCAGCAGCTTATCGGATACGCAGTATTTT	CASSLSDTQYF
NA	TRBD2	TRBV11-2	TRBJ2-7	TGTGCCAGCAGCTTAGCGGGAGGGGACTCCTGCGGGCAGTACTTC	CASSLAGGDSCGQYF
NA	NA	TRBV6-1	TRBJ2-3	TGTGCCAGCAGTGGAGGCAGGAGGGCCCTCACAGATACCCAGTATTTT	CASSGGRRALTDTQYF